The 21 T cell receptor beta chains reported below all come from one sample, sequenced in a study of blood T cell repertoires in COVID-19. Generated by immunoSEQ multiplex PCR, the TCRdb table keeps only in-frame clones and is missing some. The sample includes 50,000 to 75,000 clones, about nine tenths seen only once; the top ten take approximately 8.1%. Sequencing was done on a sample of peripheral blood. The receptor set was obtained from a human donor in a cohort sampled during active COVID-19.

The chain's CDR3 is CASSLTGTGANVLTF. As DNA, the CDR3 is TGTGCCAGCAGCCTCACAGGGACTGGGGCCAACGTCCTGACTTTC. V usage is TRBV5-5 and J usage is TRBJ2-6; D is possibly TRBD1 (6 bases). The CDR3 runs to 15 residues. V was trimmed by 4 bases and J by 2 bases, leaving 10 bases between them. Germline V gene lookup returns CDR1 SGHKS and CDR2 YYEKEE (reference sequence).

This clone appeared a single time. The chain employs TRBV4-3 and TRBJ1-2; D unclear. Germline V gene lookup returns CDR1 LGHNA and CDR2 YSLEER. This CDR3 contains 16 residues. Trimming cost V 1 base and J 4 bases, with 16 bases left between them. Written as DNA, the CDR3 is TGCGCCAGCAGCCAAGGGATTACAGACCCGTTCTATGGCTACACCTTC. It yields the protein CASSQGITDPFYGYTF.

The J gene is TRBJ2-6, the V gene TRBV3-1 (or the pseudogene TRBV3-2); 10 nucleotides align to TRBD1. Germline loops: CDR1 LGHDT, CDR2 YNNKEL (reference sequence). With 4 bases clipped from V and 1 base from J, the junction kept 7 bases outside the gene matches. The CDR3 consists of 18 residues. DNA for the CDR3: TGTGCCAGCAGCCCCGACAGGGGGCCGTTTTCTGGGGCCAACGTCCTGACTTTC. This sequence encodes CASSPDRGPFSGANVLTF.

The CDR3 DNA is TGCGCCAGCAGCTTGGGCCTTAGCGGCCGCTCCTACGAGCAGTACTTC. The encoded protein is CASSLGLSGRSYEQYF. This chain connects TRBV5-1 to TRBJ2-7, with D possibly matching TRBD2 (6 bases). CDR1 and CDR2 from the germline V gene are SGHRS and YFSETQ. V lost 0 bases and J 0 bases, leaving 13 bases between the germline ends. The CDR3 runs to 16 residues.

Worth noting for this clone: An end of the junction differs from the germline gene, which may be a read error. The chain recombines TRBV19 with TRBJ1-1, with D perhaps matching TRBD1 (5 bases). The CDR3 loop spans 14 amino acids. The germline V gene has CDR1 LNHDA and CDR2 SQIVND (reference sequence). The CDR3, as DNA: TGTACCAGTAGTTGGGAGGGGAGGGGCACTGAAGCTTTCTTT. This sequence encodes CTSSWEGRGTEAFF.

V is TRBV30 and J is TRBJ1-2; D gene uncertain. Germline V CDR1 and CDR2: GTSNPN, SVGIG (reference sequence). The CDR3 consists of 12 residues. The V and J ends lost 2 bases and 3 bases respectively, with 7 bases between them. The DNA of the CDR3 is TGTGCCTGGAGTCCCCGGGACTATGGCTACACCTTC. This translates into CAWSPRDYGYTF.

CDR3 nucleotides: TGCAGCGTAAATGCGGTGGCACAAACGAACACCGGGGAGCTGTTTTTT. This gives the protein CSVNAVAQTNTGELFF. This chain joins TRBV29-1 and TRBJ2-2; D gene unclear. Germline assignment: CDR1 SQVTM and CDR2 ANQGSEA. This CDR3 is built from 16 residues. V dropped 6 bases and J dropped 0 bases, with 17 bases sitting between them.

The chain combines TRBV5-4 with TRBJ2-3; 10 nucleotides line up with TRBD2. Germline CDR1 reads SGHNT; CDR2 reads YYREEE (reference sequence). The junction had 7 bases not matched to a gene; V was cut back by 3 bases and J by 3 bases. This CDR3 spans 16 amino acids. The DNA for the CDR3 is TGTGCCAGCAGCTCATTAGCGGGAGGACCGACAGATACGCAGTATTTT. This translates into CASSSLAGGPTDTQYF.

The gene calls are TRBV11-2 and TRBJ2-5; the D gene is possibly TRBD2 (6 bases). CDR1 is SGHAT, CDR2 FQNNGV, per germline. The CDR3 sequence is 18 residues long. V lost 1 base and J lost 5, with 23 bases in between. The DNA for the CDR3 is TGTGCCAGCAGCTTAGGACGTCTAGTCGTGGGACGGGGGGAGACCCAGTACTTC. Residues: CASSLGRLVVGRGETQYF.

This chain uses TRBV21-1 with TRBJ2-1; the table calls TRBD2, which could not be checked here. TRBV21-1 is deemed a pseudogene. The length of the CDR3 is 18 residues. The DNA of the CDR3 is TGTGCCAGCAGCAAATGGCAAACCCGGGACTCCCCTCACAATGAGCAGTTCTTC. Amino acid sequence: CASSKWQTRDSPHNEQFF.

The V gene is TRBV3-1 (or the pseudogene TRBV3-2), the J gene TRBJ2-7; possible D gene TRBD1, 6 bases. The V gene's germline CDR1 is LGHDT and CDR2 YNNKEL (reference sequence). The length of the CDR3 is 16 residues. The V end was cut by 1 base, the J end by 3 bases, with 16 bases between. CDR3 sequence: CASSQGPTGGGYEQYF. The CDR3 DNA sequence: TGTGCCAGCAGCCAAGGTCCGACAGGCGGCGGCTACGAGCAGTACTTC.

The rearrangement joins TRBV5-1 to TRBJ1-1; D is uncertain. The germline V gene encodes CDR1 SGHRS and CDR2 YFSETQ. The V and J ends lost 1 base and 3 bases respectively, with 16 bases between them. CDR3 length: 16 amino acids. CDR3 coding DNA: TGCGCCAGCAGCTTGAGTACGGCCCGACTGGACACTGAAGCTTTCTTT. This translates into CASSLSTARLDTEAFF.

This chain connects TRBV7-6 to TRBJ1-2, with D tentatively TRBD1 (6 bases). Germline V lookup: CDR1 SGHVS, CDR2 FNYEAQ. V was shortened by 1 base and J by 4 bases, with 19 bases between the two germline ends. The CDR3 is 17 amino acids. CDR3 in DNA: TGTGCCAGCAGCTTAGGGATACCCAGGGGTCGCGGCTATGGCTACACCTTC. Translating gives CASSLGIPRGRGYGYTF. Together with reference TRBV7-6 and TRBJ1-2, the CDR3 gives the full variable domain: GAGVSQSPRYKVTKRGQDVALRCDPISGHVSLYWYRQALGQGPEFLTYFNYEAQQDKSGLPNDRFSAERPEGSISTLTIQRTEQRDSAMYRCASSLGIPRGRGYGYTFGSGTRLTVV.

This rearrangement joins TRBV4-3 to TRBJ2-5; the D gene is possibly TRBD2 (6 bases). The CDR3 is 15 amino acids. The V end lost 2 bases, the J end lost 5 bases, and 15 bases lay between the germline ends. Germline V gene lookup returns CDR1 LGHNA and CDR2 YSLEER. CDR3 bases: TGCGCCAGCAGCCAATTGGGTGGGGCGGGGGAGACCCAGTACTTC. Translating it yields CASSQLGGAGETQYF.

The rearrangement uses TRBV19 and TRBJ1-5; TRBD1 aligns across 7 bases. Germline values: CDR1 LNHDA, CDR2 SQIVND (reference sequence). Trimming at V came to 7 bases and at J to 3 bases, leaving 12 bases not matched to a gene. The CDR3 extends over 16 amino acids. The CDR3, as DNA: TGTGCCAGTAAGGGTATGGCAGGGGGTGTCAATCAGCCCCAGCATTTT. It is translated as CASKGMAGGVNQPQHF. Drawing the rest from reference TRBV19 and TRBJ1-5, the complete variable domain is DGGITQSPKYLFRKEGQNVTLSCEQNLNHDAMYWYRQDPGQGLRLIYYSQIVNDFQKGDIAEGYSVSREKKESFPLTVTSAQKNPTAFYLCASKGMAGGVNQPQHFGDGTRLSIL.

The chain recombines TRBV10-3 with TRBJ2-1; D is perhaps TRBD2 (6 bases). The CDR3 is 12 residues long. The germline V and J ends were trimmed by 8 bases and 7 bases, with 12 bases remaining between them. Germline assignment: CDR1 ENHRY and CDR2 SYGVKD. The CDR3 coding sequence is TGTGCCATCGGGACTTGGGGGAATGAGCAGTTCTTC. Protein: CAIGTWGNEQFF.

The CDR3 here is CASSPQQGSNYGYTF. The CDR3 region has the DNA TGCGCCAGCAGCCCTCAACAGGGGTCTAACTATGGCTACACCTTC. This rearrangement joins TRBV4-1 to TRBJ1-2; 7 nucleotides line up with TRBD1. CDR1 and CDR2 (germline): MGHRA, YSYEKL. V trimming: 4 bases; J trimming: 0 bases; junction bases outside the gene matches: 5. The CDR3 consists of 15 residues.

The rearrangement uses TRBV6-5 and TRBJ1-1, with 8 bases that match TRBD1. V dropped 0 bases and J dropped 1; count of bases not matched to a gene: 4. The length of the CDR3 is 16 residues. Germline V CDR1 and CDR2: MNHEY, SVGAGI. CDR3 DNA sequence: TGTGCCAGCAGTTACTCGTCGGACAGGGCGAACACTGAAGCTTTCTTT. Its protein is CASSYSSDRANTEAFF.

CDR3 residues: CASIPDTFRSYEQYF. CDR3 nucleotides: TGTGCCAGCATCCCGGACACGTTCAGGTCCTACGAGCAGTACTTC. This chain joins TRBV28 and TRBJ2-7, with D possibly TRBD1 on 5 matching bases. V was cut by 7 bases and J by 1 base, with 17 bases left in between. There are 15 residues in the CDR3. Germline V lookup: CDR1 MDHEN, CDR2 SYDVKM. The full variable domain, in which reference TRBV28 and TRBJ2-7 provide the parts outside the CDR3, is DVKVTQSSRYLVKRTGEKVFLECVQDMDHENMFWYRQDPGLGLRLIYFSYDVKMKEKGDIPEGYSVSREKKERFSLILESASTNQTSMYLCASIPDTFRSYEQYFGPGTRLTVT.

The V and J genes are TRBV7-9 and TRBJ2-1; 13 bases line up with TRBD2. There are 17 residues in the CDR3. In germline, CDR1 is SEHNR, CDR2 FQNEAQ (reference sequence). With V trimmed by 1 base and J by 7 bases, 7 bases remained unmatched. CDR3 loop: CASSLVGTSGIWNEQFF. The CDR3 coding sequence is TGTGCCAGCAGCTTAGTAGGGACTAGCGGGATCTGGAATGAGCAGTTCTTC. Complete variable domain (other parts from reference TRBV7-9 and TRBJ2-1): DTGVSQNPRHKITKRGQNVTFRCDPISEHNRLYWYRQTLGQGPEFLTYFQNEAQLEKSRLLSDRFSAERPKGSFSTLEIQRTEQGDSAMYLCASSLVGTSGIWNEQFFGPGTRLTVL.

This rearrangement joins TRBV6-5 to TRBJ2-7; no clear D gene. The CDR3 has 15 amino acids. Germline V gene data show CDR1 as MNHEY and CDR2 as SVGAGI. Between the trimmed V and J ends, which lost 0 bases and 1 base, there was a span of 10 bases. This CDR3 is CASSYSAVGSYEQYF. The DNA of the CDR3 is TGTGCCAGCAGTTACTCCGCCGTCGGGTCCTACGAGCAGTACTTC.